These 13 T cell receptor beta chains were all obtained from the same sample, sequenced in a study of T cell clonotyping in hematopoietic cell transplantation. Time point noted: recipient sample about 28 days before transplant, after cytoreduction. The assay was immunoSEQ multiplex PCR, and TCRdb's table has in-frame clones only and misses some. Among roughly 48,000 clones listed, 82% were seen once. The specimen comprised peripheral blood mononuclear cells, sampled before stem cell transplant. The origin of the receptors is a man aged 55 to 69 with myelodysplastic syndrome. Some clones in this sample may be carry-over from other donors' samples.

This chain links TRBV7-2 with TRBJ2-1, with 16 bases that match TRBD2. Unmatched junction bases numbered 4, after V lost 4 bases and J lost 7 bases. Germline V CDR1 and CDR2: SGHTA, FQGNSA. The length of the CDR3 is 16 residues. CDR3 DNA sequence: TGTGCCAGCAGCTCGACGGGACTAGCGGGGGGGAATGAGCAGTTCTTC. Translated: CASSSTGLAGGNEQFF.

V and J are TRBV9 and TRBJ2-2; 9 nucleotides match TRBD1. This CDR3 is built from 17 residues. Germline V CDR1 and CDR2: SGDLS, YYNGEE. After removal of 2 bases from V and 0 bases from J, the junction contained 5 bases not matched to a gene. CDR3 coding DNA: TGTGCCAGCAGCGTTAGGGGGACAGGGTCGAACACCGGGGAGCTGTTTTTT. This gives the protein CASSVRGTGSNTGELFF.

The rearrangement uses TRBV6-6 and TRBJ2-2; D not resolved. Trimming took 2 bases from V and 6 from J, leaving 10 bases between them. This CDR3 contains 14 residues. The germline gives CDR1 MNHNY, CDR2 SVGAGI (reference sequence). CDR3 nucleotides: TGTGCCAGCAGTTACCTTGAGTTATCCGGGGAGCTGTTTTTT. Its translation is CASSYLELSGELFF.

This chain joins TRBV7-6 and TRBJ2-3; TRBD2 aligns across 9 bases. The CDR3 has 16 amino acids. The V gene's germline CDR1 is SGHVS and CDR2 FNYEAQ. V shed 4 bases, J shed 2 bases, and the junction held 7 bases outside the gene matches. The DNA of the CDR3 is TGTGCCAGCAGCTCCCCCGGGACTAGCTCCACAGATACGCAGTATTTT. Translating gives CASSSPGTSSTDTQYF.

This clone came up once. This chain connects TRBV7-9 to TRBJ2-3, with unresolved D. Germline V gives CDR1 SEHNR, CDR2 FQNEAQ (reference sequence). Between the trimmed V and J ends, which lost 8 bases and 0 bases, there was a span of 9 bases. The CDR3 contains 13 residues. As DNA, the CDR3 is TGTGCCAGCCCCCCAGATAGCACAGATACGCAGTATTTT. It yields the protein CASPPDSTDTQYF.

The genes are TRBV20-1 and TRBJ1-1; 10 nucleotides agree with TRBD1. This CDR3 is built from 11 residues. CDR1 and CDR2 from the germline V gene are DFQATT and SNEGSKA (reference sequence). Here the CDR3 DNA reads TGCAGGGGCGGGACAGGGGCTGAAGCTTTCTTT. It yields the protein CRGGTGAEAFF.

This clone was counted a few times. The chain is built from TRBV9 and TRBJ2-2; TRBD2 matches at 7 bases. CDR1 is SGDLS and CDR2 is YYNGEE in the germline V gene. The ends lost 4 bases at V and 8 bases at J; junction bases unmatched: 8. This CDR3 contains 14 residues. The CDR3 DNA follows: TGTGCCAGCAGCCCACGGGGAGGGAGTGGGGAGCTGTTTTTT. Its translation: CASSPRGGSGELFF.

The V gene is TRBV7-2, the J gene TRBJ2-7, with D perhaps matching TRBD2 (6 bases). Trimming shortened V by 2 bases and J by 3 bases, and 20 bases separated the two germline ends. CDR3 length: 17 amino acids. CDR1 and CDR2 (germline): SGHTA, FQGNSA. Here the CDR3 DNA reads TGTGCCAGCAGCTTACAACACCCCGGGACTGGAGGCTACGAGCAGTACTTC. Translated: CASSLQHPGTGGYEQYF.

The rearrangement links TRBV9 to TRBJ2-7; 14 nucleotides align to TRBD2. Trimming cost V 4 bases and J 3 bases; bases outside gene matches: 9. The V gene's germline CDR1 is SGDLS and CDR2 YYNGEE. This CDR3 spans 17 amino acids. CDR3 region: CASSSGLAGGRDYEQYF. The CDR3 DNA reads TGTGCCAGCAGCTCAGGACTAGCGGGGGGTCGTGACTACGAGCAGTACTTC. Filled out from reference TRBV9 and TRBJ2-7, the complete variable domain reads DSGVTQTPKHLITATGQRVTLRCSPRSGDLSVYWYQQSLDQGLQFLIQYYNGEERAKGNILERFSAQQFPDLHSELNLSSLELGDSALYFCASSSGLAGGRDYEQYFGPGTRLTVT.

The chain joins TRBV27 to TRBJ1-6, with D tentatively TRBD1 (6 bases). This CDR3 comprises 19 residues. CDR1 and CDR2 from the germline V gene are MNHEY and SMNVEV (reference sequence). V lost 4 bases to trimming and J lost 8 bases, with 27 bases between them. The CDR3: CASSSGQFFGYSKDSPLHF. The CDR3 nucleotides read TGTGCCAGCAGTTCTGGACAGTTTTTTGGTTATTCGAAGGATTCACCCCTCCACTTT.

CDR3 region: CASTVDRNNQPQHF. The CDR3 DNA follows: TGTGCCAGCACCGTAGACAGAAACAATCAGCCCCAGCATTTT. The V and J genes are TRBV2 and TRBJ1-5; tentatively, D is TRBD1 (5 bases). CDR1 is SNHLY and CDR2 is FYNNEI in the germline V gene. V lost 7 bases to trimming and J lost 3 bases, with 13 bases between them. The CDR3 has 14 residues.

J is TRBJ2-5 and V is TRBV5-1, with TRBD1 identical over 9 bases. Germline assignment: CDR1 SGHRS and CDR2 YFSETQ. This CDR3 has 14 residues. Trimming at V came to 4 bases and at J to 5 bases, leaving 6 bases not matched to a gene. The DNA for the CDR3 is TGCGCCAGCAGCGAGGGGACAGGGTACGAGACCCAGTACTTC. Residues: CASSEGTGYETQYF.

The chain employs TRBV6-9 and TRBJ2-7; 7 bases map to TRBD1. The CDR3 is made up of 13 amino acids. V trimming: 6 bases; J trimming: 7 bases; junction bases outside the gene matches: 9. Looked up from germline, CDR1 is MNHGY and CDR2 is SVAAGI. CDR3 sequence reads: CASSGTDTKEQYF. The DNA for the CDR3 is TGTGCCAGCAGCGGGACAGATACTAAAGAGCAGTACTTC.